The 21 T cell receptor beta chains given below trace back to one sample, sequenced in a study of T-cell reconstitution after alpha-beta-depleted transplantation in children. Unique molecular identifiers tagged the TCRbeta library. Using its own MiXCR run on the PCR reads, TCRdb lists one record per CDR3 protein. The repertoire holds about 260,000 distinct CDR3 sequences, with 11% as singletons. This material consisted of peripheral blood, taken 180 days after TCRalphabeta/CD19-depleted stem cell transplant. The source of these receptors is a male patient between 2 and 15 years old who had a stem cell transplant for chronic granulomatous disease, so the T cells may come from the graft donor.

This clonotype was found many times. The rearrangement joins TRBV5-1 to TRBJ2-6; TRBD1 might be the D (5 bases). Germline CDR1 SGHRS, CDR2 YFSETQ. The CDR3 loop spans 15 amino acids. Trimming took off 1 base at V and 1 base at J, with 6 bases between the two ends. This CDR3 reads CASSLPGSGANVLTF. Here the CDR3 DNA reads TGCGCCAGCAGCTTGCCAGGGTCTGGGGCCAACGTCCTGACTTTC.

This clonotype was observed at least ten times. The chain couples TRBV12-3 or TRBV12-4 to TRBJ1-1; no firm D call. This CDR3 region has 12 residues. V lost 7 bases and J 1 base, leaving 7 bases between the germline ends. For the CDR3, the DNA is TGTGCCAGCAAACCCGGGAACACTGAAGCTTTCTTT. Its translation: CASKPGNTEAFF.

This clonotype was counted ten times or more. The chain is built from TRBV15 and TRBJ2-7; 8 nucleotides agree with TRBD1. Trimming took 4 bases from V and 5 from J; bases not matched to a gene: 7. Per the germline V gene, CDR1 is LNHNV and CDR2 is YYDKDF (reference sequence). The CDR3 covers 14 residues. The CDR3 loop reads CATSIRQGIDEQYF. The CDR3 coding sequence is TGTGCCACCAGCATTAGACAGGGGATCGACGAGCAGTACTTC.

The sample holds many counts of this clonotype. The chain uses TRBV20-1 and TRBJ2-2; possible D gene TRBD2, 5 bases. V lost 1 base and J 5 bases, leaving 14 bases between the germline ends. Per germline, CDR1 DFQATT and CDR2 SNEGSKA (reference sequence). The CDR3 is made up of 15 amino acids. The CDR3: CSARASSKGTGELFF. In nucleotides, the CDR3 is TGCAGTGCTAGAGCTAGCAGCAAAGGAACCGGGGAGCTGTTTTTT.

This clonotype was counted many times. The rearrangement uses TRBV24-1 and TRBJ2-5; D remains ambiguous. V was trimmed by 3 bases and J by 7 bases, leaving 5 bases between them. CDR3 length: 11 amino acids. Germline CDR1 and CDR2: KGHDR and SFDVKD. The CDR3 spells CATSDPGTQYF. CDR3 nucleotide sequence: TGTGCCACCAGTGATCCGGGGACCCAGTACTTC.

This clonotype occurred many times. The rearrangement joins TRBV7-6 to TRBJ2-3; 9 bases agree with TRBD1. Germline CDR1 and CDR2: SGHVS and FNYEAQ. This CDR3 is built from 16 residues. Trimming cost V 5 bases and J 0 bases; bases outside gene matches: 6. As DNA, the CDR3 is TGTGCCAGCAGCCTAGGGACAGGGTTGAGCACAGATACGCAGTATTTT. Translated: CASSLGTGLSTDTQYF.

This clonotype was picked up many times. V is TRBV7-2 and J is TRBJ2-1; 10 nucleotides agree with TRBD2. Germline CDR1 SGHTA, CDR2 FQGNSA. The CDR3 has 15 residues. V dropped 2 bases and J dropped 7; count of bases not matched to a gene: 5. The CDR3 is CASSLQAGGPNEQFF. Here the CDR3 DNA reads TGTGCCAGCAGCTTACAAGCGGGGGGGCCAAATGAGCAGTTCTTC.

For this clonotype: A much larger clone differs by one base, so this may be a read error. Given the absence of the conserved phenylalanine or tryptophan at the CDR3 end, a read error is likely. The rearrangement links TRBV7-4 to TRBJ1-5; 10 bases agree with TRBD1. The CDR3 is 20 amino acids. The V and J ends lost 2 bases and 4 bases, in that order; junction bases with no gene match: 17. The germline CDR1 and CDR2 sequences are SGHVT and SQSDAQ. CDR3 in amino acids: CASSLRASGQGTRHNQPQHS. In DNA, the CDR3 is TGTGCCAGCAGCTTAAGGGCCTCGGGACAGGGGACGAGGCATAATCAGCCCCAGCATTCT.

This clonotype has a count of ten or more. The V call is TRBV12-3 or TRBV12-4, the J call TRBJ2-7; TRBD1 matches 8 bases. The length of the CDR3 is 14 residues. V shed 8 bases, J shed 4 bases, and the junction held 10 bases outside the gene matches. This CDR3 reads CASRQQGESYEQYF. The CDR3 DNA reads TGTGCCAGCCGTCAACAGGGGGAGTCTTACGAGCAGTACTTC.

Ten or more counts support this clonotype. The chain combines TRBV28 with TRBJ2-6, with no clear D. The germline V gene encodes CDR1 MDHEN and CDR2 SYDVKM. V was trimmed by 6 bases and J by 8 bases, leaving 8 bases between them. The CDR3 totals 12 residues. The CDR3 bases are TGTGCCAGCAGCTACGGACCCAACGTCCTGACTTTC. Amino acids: CASSYGPNVLTF.

This clonotype has a count of ten or more. This sequence joins TRBV2 and TRBJ2-3; D remains unclear. The CDR3 is made up of 16 amino acids. Per the germline V gene, CDR1 is SNHLY and CDR2 is FYNNEI. V was clipped by 8 bases and J by 3 bases, with 21 bases between them. The CDR3 protein is CASENLRGEGTDTQYF. Written as DNA, the CDR3 is TGTGCCAGCGAAAACCTTCGCGGAGAAGGTACAGATACGCAGTATTTT.

The sample holds many counts of this clonotype. The CDR3 nucleotides are TGTGCCAGCAGCCACACCGTGGGACAAGTTAATGAAAAACTGTTTTTT. It specifies CASSHTVGQVNEKLFF. V and J are TRBV7-9 and TRBJ1-4; maybe TRBD1 (6 bases). The CDR3 runs 16 residues. Trimming stripped 5 bases from V and 4 bases from J, with 17 bases between. Germline CDR1 and CDR2: SEHNR and FQNEAQ (reference sequence).

Worth noting for this clonotype: This sequence may be a read error, since a much larger clone differs from it by one base. V usage is TRBV5-1 and J usage is TRBJ1-1; a weak D match, TRBD1 (5 bases). This CDR3 region has 16 residues. Trimming removed 6 bases from V and 0 bases from J, with 18 bases in between. In germline, CDR1 is SGHRS, CDR2 YFSETQ. The CDR3 loop reads CASNLGVGVLNTEAFF. The CDR3 DNA is TGCGCCAGCAACCTTGGGGTGGGGGTTTTGAACACTGAAGCTTTCTTT. Full variable domain (missing parts from reference TRBV5-1 and TRBJ1-1): KAGVTQTPRYLIKTRGQQVTLSCSPISGHRSVSWYQQTPGQGLQFLFEYFSETQRNKGNFPGRFSGRQFSNSRSEMNVSTLELGDSALYLCASNLGVGVLNTEAFFGQGTRLTVV.

This clonotype was found a few times. The chain carries TRBV4-1 and TRBJ1-1; D is unclear. Trimming took off 1 base at V and 8 bases at J, with 8 bases between the two ends. Per germline, CDR1 MGHRA and CDR2 YSYEKL. The CDR3 runs 12 residues. The CDR3 reads CASSQGSREAFF. The CDR3, as DNA: TGCGCCAGCAGCCAAGGTAGTAGAGAAGCTTTCTTT.

The chain couples TRBV29-1 to TRBJ1-6; 9 nucleotides align to TRBD1. The CDR3 contains 13 residues. The germline V gene has CDR1 SQVTM and CDR2 ANQGSEA. V gave up 6 bases and J gave up 7 bases; unmatched junction bases: 4. The DNA of the CDR3 is TGCAGCGTCATTGACAGGGGGAATTCACCCCTCCACTTT. Translating it yields CSVIDRGNSPLHF.

Points on this clonotype: Just one base apart from a much larger clone, this may be a read error. The chain employs TRBV29-1 and TRBJ2-3, with D hard to call. This CDR3 spans 12 amino acids. Trimming cost V 8 bases and J 4 bases, with 13 bases left between them. Germline CDR1 and CDR2: SQVTM and ANQGSEA. DNA of the CDR3: TGCAGCCCAATGAAAGGCTCAGATACGCAGTATTTT. Protein sequence: CSPMKGSDTQYF.

At least ten counts were recorded for this clonotype. This chain links TRBV6-1 with TRBJ2-3; D remains ambiguous. Deletions cut 6 bases from V and 0 bases from J, with 16 bases between. The CDR3 loop spans 16 amino acids. Germline CDR1 reads MNHNS; CDR2 reads SASEGT. CDR3 bases: TGTGCCAGCAGGGGCCTTACTACACTTAGCACAGATACGCAGTATTTT. Translation gives CASRGLTTLSTDTQYF.

This clonotype was counted ten times or more. This sequence joins TRBV29-1 and TRBJ2-1; 8 nucleotides match TRBD1. The CDR3 length is 15 residues. V was clipped by 4 bases and J by 10 bases; unmatched bases: 15. CDR1 and CDR2 from the germline V gene are SQVTM and ANQGSEA. The CDR3: CSVGSYRGQGEEQFF. The DNA for the CDR3 is TGCAGCGTTGGGTCTTATCGTGGACAGGGCGAAGAGCAGTTCTTC.

This clonotype was seen repeatedly, ten times or more. The genes are TRBV4-1 and TRBJ1-5; D is perhaps TRBD1 (5 bases). V was pared by 3 bases and J by 4 bases, with 16 bases between. The CDR3 totals 16 residues. Germline V gene lookup returns CDR1 MGHRA and CDR2 YSYEKL. This CDR3 reads CASSHPKGEINQPQHF. Written as DNA, the CDR3 is TGCGCCAGCAGCCACCCGAAAGGGGAGATAAATCAGCCCCAGCATTTT.

This clonotype was picked up many times. Written as DNA, the CDR3 is TGCAGTGCTAACCACCACACAGATACGCAGTATTTT. Encoded protein: CSANHHTDTQYF. The J gene is TRBJ2-3, the V gene TRBV20-1, with unresolved D. This CDR3 is built from 12 residues. The ends were cut back, 4 bases at V and 2 bases at J, with 7 bases in the middle. Germline assignment: CDR1 DFQATT and CDR2 SNEGSKA (reference sequence).

V usage is TRBV7-9 and J usage is TRBJ2-5, with TRBD1 identical over 7 bases. Germline loops: CDR1 SEHNR, CDR2 FQNEAQ (reference sequence). V gave up 2 bases and J gave up 4 bases; unmatched junction bases: 7. This CDR3 has 15 residues. The chain's CDR3 is CASSLSTGVGETQYF. The CDR3 DNA reads as TGTGCCAGCAGCTTATCCACAGGGGTAGGAGAGACCCAGTACTTC. Full variable domain (missing parts from reference TRBV7-9 and TRBJ2-5): DTGVSQNPRHKITKRGQNVTFRCDPISEHNRLYWYRQTLGQGPEFLTYFQNEAQLEKSRLLSDRFSAERPKGSFSTLEIQRTEQGDSAMYLCASSLSTGVGETQYFGPGTRLLVL.